This TCR beta chain originates from a study of T cell changes during pregnancy in multiple sclerosis. This CDR3 has 15 residues. CDR1 and CDR2 from the germline V gene are SEHNR and FQNEAQ (reference sequence). Trimming removed 3 bases from V and 6 bases from J, with 14 bases in between. This clone was recorded only once. Clones were sequenced by immunoSEQ multiplex PCR, and TCRdb holds only the in-frame ones, with some missing. The table includes tens of thousands of clones, just over 90% detected once. Source: peripheral blood, taken after pregnancy. This TCR was sampled from a female donor with multiple sclerosis, enrolled in a pregnancy study. The chain employs TRBV7-9 and TRBJ1-4, with D perhaps TRBD1 (6 bases). The CDR3 sequence: CASSFWQGSDEKLFF. As DNA, the CDR3 is TGTGCCAGCAGCTTTTGGCAGGGGTCGGATGAAAAACTGTTTTTT.